The next 14 T cell receptor beta chains were all read from a single sample in a study of PD-L1 blockade in urothelial cancer (dated by TCRdb to 2016 to 2017). Read against the paper, the sample's time point label means: pretreatment peripheral blood. Receptor libraries were prepared by the immunoSEQ multiplex PCR assay. TCRdb provides this immuneACCESS table in a form limited to in-frame rearrangements. Some clones are lacking; in checked studies, under half of them reflect an unresolved V gene, and why the rest are absent is not known. The sample has about 86,000 clones on record, more than 75% of them singletons. The ten largest clones represent around an eighth of the sample. This sample comprised PBMCs, obtained around atezolizumab (anti-PD-L1) treatment. The receptors stem from a man in his 60s with urothelial cancer.

This chain links TRBV30 with TRBJ2-1; D gene unclear. V lost 5 bases to trimming and J lost 0 bases, with 11 bases between them. CDR1 GTSNPN and CDR2 SVGIG come from the germline V gene (reference sequence). The CDR3 spans 14 residues. The CDR3 loop is CAWETGSSYNEQFF. The CDR3 bases are TGTGCCTGGGAGACGGGTTCCTCCTACAATGAGCAGTTCTTC.

This rearrangement joins TRBV18 to TRBJ2-1; 10 bases align to TRBD1. Germline loops: CDR1 KGHSH, CDR2 LQKENI. The CDR3 is 14 residues long. Germline trimming cut 0 bases from V and 8 bases from J; bases unmatched to any gene: 1. The CDR3 DNA reads as TGTGCCAGCTCACCACCTGGGACAGGGGATGAGCAGTTCTTC. This encodes CASSPPGTGDEQFF.

This clone was counted a single time. J is TRBJ2-7 and V is TRBV7-9, with D perhaps matching TRBD1 (5 bases). V was cut by 5 bases and J by 2 bases, with 13 bases left in between. Per the germline V gene, CDR1 is SEHNR and CDR2 is FQNEAQ (reference sequence). The CDR3 extends over 14 amino acids. The CDR3, as DNA: TGTGCCAGCAGCCCCGACAGCTTCGCCTACGAGCAGTACTTC. Amino acid sequence: CASSPDSFAYEQYF.

This sequence joins TRBV6-5 and TRBJ2-7; 10 bases match TRBD1. CDR1 is MNHEY and CDR2 is SVGAGI in the germline V gene. This CDR3 comprises 14 residues. After removal of 2 bases from V and 4 bases from J, the junction contained 2 bases not matched to a gene. CDR3 coding DNA: TGTGCCAGCAGTTACGGGACAGGGGCTTACGAGCAGTACTTC. This encodes CASSYGTGAYEQYF.

V is TRBV9 and J is TRBJ1-1; D gene uncertain. V lost 4 bases to trimming and J lost 1 base, with 11 bases between them. This CDR3 spans 14 amino acids. The germline CDR1 and CDR2 sequences are SGDLS and YYNGEE. DNA for the CDR3: TGTGCCAGCAGCCCCCCGGGAGGGAACACTGAAGCTTTCTTT. As protein: CASSPPGGNTEAFF.

This chain connects TRBV19 to TRBJ1-1; D gene unclear. Per the germline V gene, CDR1 is LNHDA and CDR2 is SQIVND (reference sequence). The ends were cut back, 2 bases at V and 11 bases at J, with 21 bases in the middle. The CDR3 sequence is 15 residues long. The CDR3: CASSIREDPHRGAFF. The CDR3 DNA sequence: TGTGCCAGTAGTATACGAGAGGACCCGCATCGAGGGGCTTTCTTT.

The gene calls are TRBV11-3 and TRBJ1-2; D is possibly TRBD1 (5 bases). Germline V gene lookup returns CDR1 SGHNT and CDR2 YENEEA. The V and J ends lost 1 base and 4 bases respectively, with 10 bases between them. This CDR3 has 14 amino acids. CDR3 in DNA: TGTGCCAGCAGCTTAGGCAGGGAGGCCTATGGCTACACCTTC. Amino acids: CASSLGREAYGYTF. The entire variable domain, with the rest obtained from reference TRBV11-3 and TRBJ1-2, is as follows: EAGVVQSPRYKIIEKKQPVAFWCNPISGHNTLYWYLQNLGQGPELLIRYENEEAVDDSQLPKDRFSAERLKGVDSTLKIQPAELGDSAVYLCASSLGREAYGYTFGSGTRLTVV.

This chain connects TRBV5-6 to TRBJ2-2; possible D gene TRBD2, 5 bases. The CDR3 spans 14 residues. Trimming removed 1 base at V and 7 bases at J, with 11 bases between. Germline assignment: CDR1 SGHDT and CDR2 YYEEEE. The CDR3 reads CASSLRGVGGELFF. CDR3 DNA: TGTGCCAGCAGCTTGCGGGGTGTTGGCGGGGAGCTGTTTTTT.

This sequence joins TRBV9 and TRBJ2-1; no reliable D call. This CDR3 is built from 11 residues. Germline CDR1 is SGDLS and CDR2 is YYNGEE. V lost 5 bases, J lost 7 bases, and 7 bases lay in between. CDR3 DNA: TGTGCCAGCAGTCCTAATAATGAGCAGTTCTTC. It specifies CASSPNNEQFF. Complete variable domain (other parts from reference TRBV9 and TRBJ2-1): DSGVTQTPKHLITATGQRVTLRCSPRSGDLSVYWYQQSLDQGLQFLIQYYNGEERAKGNILERFSAQQFPDLHSELNLSSLELGDSALYFCASSPNNEQFFGPGTRLTVL.

The chain carries TRBV5-5 and TRBJ2-7, with D tentatively TRBD1 (6 bases). The germline CDR1 and CDR2 sequences are SGHKS and YYEKEE (reference sequence). V lost 3 bases and J 4 bases, leaving 14 bases between the germline ends. CDR3 length equals 14 residues. CDR3: CASSWVGGGYEQYF. CDR3 nucleotide sequence: TGTGCCAGCAGCTGGGTTGGGGGCGGATACGAGCAGTACTTC.

This rearrangement joins TRBV10-2 to TRBJ2-3; TRBD2 might be the D (5 bases). There are 13 residues in the CDR3. Trimming cost V 8 bases and J 3 bases, with 12 bases left between them. The germline CDR1 and CDR2 sequences are WSHSY and SAAADI. This CDR3 reads CASFGGGTDTQYF. CDR3 nucleotides: TGCGCCAGCTTTGGAGGAGGTACAGATACGCAGTATTTT.

The genes are TRBV15 and TRBJ2-7; D may be TRBD1 (6 bases). Deletions cut 3 bases from V and 3 bases from J, with 12 bases between. The CDR3 is 14 residues long. Per germline, CDR1 LNHNV and CDR2 YYDKDF (reference sequence). The CDR3 nucleotides read TGTGCCACCAGCAGGAGACAGGTGGACTACGAGCAGTACTTC. It translates to CATSRRQVDYEQYF.

The V and J genes are TRBV4-2 and TRBJ2-3, with TRBD2 identical over 9 bases. Germline V CDR1 and CDR2: LGHNA, YNFKEQ. V lost 4 bases and J lost 3; bases outside the gene matches: 11. This CDR3 has 17 residues. This chain's CDR3 is CASSREAGTSRTDTQYF. The CDR3 nucleotides read TGTGCCAGCAGCCGGGAGGCCGGGACTAGCAGGACAGATACGCAGTATTTT.

A single count supports this clone. This sequence joins TRBV5-1 and TRBJ1-6; 7 bases are shared with TRBD1. The CDR3 spans 15 residues. In germline, CDR1 is SGHRS, CDR2 YFSETQ. V gave up 2 bases and J gave up 9 bases; unmatched junction bases: 8. The CDR3 coding sequence is TGCGCCAGCAGCTTAACAGGGGACAGCGGTTCACCCCTCCACTTT. This codes for CASSLTGDSGSPLHF.